This is a list of T cell receptor beta chains from one sample in a study of Graves' ophthalmopathy and Graves' hyperthyroidism. TCRdb reanalysed the multiplex PCR reads using MiXCR and keeps one entry per CDR3 protein. The repertoire consists of 740,000 or so distinct CDR3 sequences, with 40% occurring once and the leading ten covering 40% to 55%. The sequencing input was peripheral blood. The receptors come from an adult man with Graves' ophthalmopathy. The CDR3 runs from the conserved cysteine through the conserved F or W. The D gene is left open where the match is weak. The size of a clone is reported for some rows only, either as once, few or many, or as a class for expanded clones.

d_call clone_size j_call v_call cdr3_aa cdr3_nt
. . TRBJ2-1 TRBV7-3 CASSLTDVAYNEQFF TGTGCCAGCAGCTTAACGGACGTAGCCTACAATGAGCAGTTCTTC
TRBD1 . TRBJ1-6 TRBV7-8 CASSSNMTGSEGNSPLHF TGTGCCAGCAGTTCCAACATGACAGGGAGCGAAGGTAATTCACCCCTCCACTTT
. . TRBJ2-7 TRBV20-1 CSARTGADRMYEQYF TGCAGTGCCCGGACCGGGGCCGACCGAATGTACGAGCAGTACTTC
TRBD1 many TRBJ2-7 TRBV7-2 CASSPRTGARYEQYF TGTGCCAGCAGCCCCCGGACAGGGGCGCGGTACGAGCAGTACTTC
. few TRBJ1-1 TRBV20-1 CSARFRPFRTDTEAFF TGCAGTGCTAGGTTCCGCCCCTTCCGGACGGACACTGAAGCTTTCTTT
. . TRBJ2-5 TRBV7-2 CASSQDPWTRETQYF TGCGCCAGCAGCCAAGACCCCTGGACGCGAGAGACCCAGTACTTC
TRBD1 . TRBJ2-7 TRBV15 CATSPGQEYNEQHF TGTGCCACCAGCCCTGGACAGGAATACAATGAGCAGCACTTC
TRBD1 many TRBJ2-7 TRBV20-1 CSARDSSSYEQYF TGCAGCGCTAGGGACAGTAGCTCCTACGAGCAGTACTTC
. . TRBJ2-2 TRBV2 CASSVSGGRTGELFF TGTGCCAGCAGTGTTAGTGGGGGCCGCACCGGGGAGCTGTTTTTT
. few TRBJ1-6 TRBV20-1 CSATEPTGSGSPLHF TGCAGTGCTACCGAACCCACAGGTTCCGGTTCACCCCTCCACTTT
TRBD2 few TRBJ2-7 TRBV20-1 CSAPALAGGIEQYF TGCAGTGCTCCCGCTCTTGCGGGAGGTATCGAGCAGTACTTC
. few TRBJ2-2 TRBV25-1 CASSWQGQNTGELFF TGTGCCAGCAGTTGGCAGGGTCAGAACACCGGGGAGCTGTTTTTT
TRBD2 few TRBJ2-5 TRBV28 CASSTPSGRKTQYF TGTGCCAGCAGTACCCCTAGCGGGCGGAAGACCCAGTACTTC
. . TRBJ2-7 TRBV4-3 CASSQDATAYEQYF TGCGCCAGCAGCCAAGATGCTACAGCCTACGAGCAGTACTTC
. . TRBJ1-6 TRBV5-4 CASSTGGWQGYSPLHF TGTGCCAGCAGCACTGGAGGCTGGCAGGGGTATTCACCCCTCCACTTT
. many TRBJ2-5 TRBV19 CASTENSGSETQYF TGTGCCAGTACCGAGAATTCAGGGAGTGAGACCCAGTACTTC
. few TRBJ1-3 TRBV19 CASIARLSSGNTIYF TGTGCCAGCATCGCCCGTCTCAGCTCTGGAAACACCATATATTTT